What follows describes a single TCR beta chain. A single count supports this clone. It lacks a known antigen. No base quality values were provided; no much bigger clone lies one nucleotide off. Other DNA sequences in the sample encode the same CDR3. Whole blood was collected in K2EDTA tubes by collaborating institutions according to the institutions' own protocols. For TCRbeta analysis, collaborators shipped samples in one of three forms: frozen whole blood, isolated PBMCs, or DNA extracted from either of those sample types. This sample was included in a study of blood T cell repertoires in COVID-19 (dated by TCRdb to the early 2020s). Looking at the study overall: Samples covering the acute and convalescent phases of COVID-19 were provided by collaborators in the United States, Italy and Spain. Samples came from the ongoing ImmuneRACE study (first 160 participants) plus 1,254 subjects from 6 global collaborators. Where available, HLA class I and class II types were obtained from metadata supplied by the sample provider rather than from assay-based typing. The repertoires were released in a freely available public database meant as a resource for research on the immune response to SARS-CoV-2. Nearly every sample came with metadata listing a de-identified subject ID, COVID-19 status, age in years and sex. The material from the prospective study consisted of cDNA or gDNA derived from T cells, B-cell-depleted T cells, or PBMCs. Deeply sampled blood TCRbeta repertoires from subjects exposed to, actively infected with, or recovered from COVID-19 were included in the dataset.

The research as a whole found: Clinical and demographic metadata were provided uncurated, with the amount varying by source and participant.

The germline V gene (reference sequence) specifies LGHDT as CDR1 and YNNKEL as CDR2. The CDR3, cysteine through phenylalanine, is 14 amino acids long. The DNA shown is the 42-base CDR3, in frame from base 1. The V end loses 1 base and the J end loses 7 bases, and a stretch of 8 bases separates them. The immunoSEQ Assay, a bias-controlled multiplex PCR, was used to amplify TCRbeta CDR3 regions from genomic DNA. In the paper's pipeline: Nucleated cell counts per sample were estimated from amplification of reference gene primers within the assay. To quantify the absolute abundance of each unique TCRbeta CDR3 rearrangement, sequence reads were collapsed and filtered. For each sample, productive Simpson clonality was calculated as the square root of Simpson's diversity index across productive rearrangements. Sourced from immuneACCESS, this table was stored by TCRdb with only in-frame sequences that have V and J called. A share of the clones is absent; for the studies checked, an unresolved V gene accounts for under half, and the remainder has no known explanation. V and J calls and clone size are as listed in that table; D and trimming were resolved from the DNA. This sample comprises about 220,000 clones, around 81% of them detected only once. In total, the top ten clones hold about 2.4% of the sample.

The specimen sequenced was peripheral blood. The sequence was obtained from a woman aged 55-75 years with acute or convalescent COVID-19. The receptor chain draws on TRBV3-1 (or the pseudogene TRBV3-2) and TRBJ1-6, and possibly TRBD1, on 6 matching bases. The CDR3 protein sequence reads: CASSQGQGNSPLHF. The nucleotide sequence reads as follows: TGTGCCAGCAGCCAAGGGCAGGGGAATTCACCCCTCCACTTT.